This entry concerns a single T cell receptor beta chain. Its binding antigen is unknown. Per-base quality was not reported, and no clone a single base away is much larger than it. The CDR3 goes from the cysteine to the phenylalanine over 14 residues. Just the 42-base CDR3 DNA is kept, in frame starting at base 1. Trimming removed 4 bases from V and 1 base from J, leaving 10 bases between the germline ends. This entry belongs to a study of T-cell memory formation after mild COVID-19 (dated by TCRdb to 2020 to 2022). For the wider study: TCR sequence clusters from the two donors were found to be largely donor specific. The cohort comprised two young, previously healthy adult volunteers, one female and one male. In a couple of donors, T-cell clones that expanded and contracted after mild COVID-19 were followed by sequencing TCRalpha and TCRbeta repertoires longitudinally. The paper as a whole reports these results and caveats: Whether the second-wave clones peaking on day 37 were SARS-CoV-2 specific was not confirmed. Contracting CD4+ clones were found mainly in CM and EM memory subsets, while CD8+ clones were enriched in EMRA. Clones that contracted from day 15 to 85 showed balanced CD4/CD8 phenotypes, whereas a second wave of clones that expanded from day 15 to 37 leaned towards CD4+. Only two mild cases were covered in the study, and larger cohorts including severe cases with pre-infection samples were considered necessary. The detection of some responding clones in pre-infection memory suggests that pre-existing cross-reactive memory T cells joined the SARS-CoV-2 response.

PBMCs were isolated by Ficoll-Paque density gradient centrifugation. Sequencing was performed on an Illumina NovaSeq 6000. Using 5'RACE with constant-segment primers, TCRalpha and TCRbeta cDNA libraries were constructed, with sample barcodes and unique molecular identifiers added in the process. Trizol reagent was used to extract RNA from every sample. Amplification of the libraries took two PCR steps, and the second step added a second sample barcode plus Illumina TruSeq adapters. Sequencing of libraries was performed on an Illumina NovaSeq with 2 x 150 bp paired-end reads. The authors processed their data as follows. Demultiplexing of reads and collapsing into UMI-guided consensus sequences were performed with migec v1.2.7. Using mixcr v2.1.11, UMI consensuses were aligned to TRA and TRB V and J templates and then assembled into clonotypes. Clonotypes were classified as expanded or contracted when called significant by both edgeR and NoisET, with noise models trained on biological replicates. edgeR calls used a false discovery rate-adjusted p below 0.01 and a log2 fold-change threshold of 1. PCA with hierarchical clustering of max-normalized trajectories of the 1000 most abundant clonotypes was used as exploratory dynamics analysis. The CD4 or CD8 phenotype of responding clones was assigned using the separately sequenced CD4+ and CD8+ repertoires. In TCRdb, the public reads were trimmed at Q25 with fastp and aligned with MiXCR, with productive beta chains retained. Entries that share a CDR3 protein sequence are merged under the most common genes and DNA. The V and J calls reflect TCRdb's pipeline rather than the authors' work. This sample has fewer than 30,000 distinct CDR3 sequences in its table, and more than 10% of those were observed once. The ten largest clones capture 12% to 15% of the sample.

The TCR sequence derives from an adult woman who had mild COVID-19 (a few samples of this study predate the infection). The sample titles of this study are shuffled in the database, so cell type and time point are left out; the donor was told from shared clones. The sequence joins TRBV12-3 or TRBV12-4 to TRBJ1-1, with an unclear D gene assignment. The material sequenced was PBMCs or a T cell subset sorted from them (not recorded which). The CDR3 corresponds to CASSSTTENTEAFF. The DNA reads TGTGCCAGCAGTTCAACGACTGAGAACACTGAAGCTTTCTTT.